One and the same sample provided the 28 T cell receptor beta chains below, sequenced in a study of human T cells and chemical hapten exposure. Indicated time point: patch test 2, 6 weeks after DPC sensitization. Sample treatment: therapeutic diphenylcyclopropenone sensitization with weekly scalp DPC. TCRdb redid the calling of the RACE reads with MiXCR, one entry per CDR3 protein. The sample carries 110,000 to 150,000 distinct CDR3 sequences, roughly 12% recorded once. The specimen was whole blood, collected in connection with sensitization to the hapten diphenylcyclopropenone (DPC). The receptors come from a woman aged 50 to 60 with alopecia areata. Some clones in this sample may be carry-over from other donors' samples.

This chain links TRBV3-1 with TRBJ2-7; D is uncertain. The CDR3 sequence is 12 residues long. Trimming stripped 4 bases from V and 3 bases from J, with 7 bases between. From germline, CDR1 is LGHDT and CDR2 YNNKEL (reference sequence). This CDR3 is CASSPSFYEQYF. The CDR3 DNA is TGTGCCAGCAGCCCCTCTTTCTACGAGCAGTACTTC.

V gene TRBV7-8 combines with J gene TRBJ1-5; a possible D gene is TRBD1 (6 bases). V dropped 3 bases and J dropped 2 bases, with 8 bases sitting between them. The CDR3 has 14 amino acids. Germline-derived CDR1 and CDR2 are SGHVS and FQNEAQ. The CDR3 is CASSLGGRNQPQHF. The DNA of the CDR3 is TGTGCCAGCAGCTTGGGGGGCCGCAATCAGCCCCAGCATTTT.

J is TRBJ2-1 and V is TRBV5-1, with D tentatively TRBD1 (7 bases). V lost 3 bases, J lost 7 bases, and 17 bases lay in between. Germline assignment: CDR1 SGHRS and CDR2 YFSETQ. The CDR3 spans 15 residues. CDR3: CASSWRDSNGNEQFF. The CDR3 DNA sequence: TGCGCCAGCAGCTGGAGGGACAGTAATGGGAATGAGCAGTTCTTC.

There are many counts of this clonotype. This sequence joins TRBV27 and TRBJ2-6; D might be TRBD2 (5 bases). V lost 5 bases and J lost 0, with 29 bases in between. From germline, CDR1 is MNHEY and CDR2 SMNVEV (reference sequence). CDR3 length equals 22 residues. CDR3 amino acids: CASSRGSPTEPVSSSGANVLTF. The CDR3 nucleotides read TGTGCCAGCAGTCGAGGGAGTCCCACAGAGCCAGTCTCGTCCTCTGGGGCCAACGTCCTGACTTTC.

In its sample, this clonotype was seen many times. V gene TRBV12-3 or TRBV12-4 combines with J gene TRBJ2-1; TRBD2 is a possible D gene (6 bases). Trimming took 3 bases from V and 6 from J, leaving 15 bases between them. The CDR3 extends over 15 amino acids. The CDR3 nucleotides are TGTGCCAGCAGTTTTAGCGGAGGGTTGCGCAATGAGCAGTTCTTC. Protein product: CASSFSGGLRNEQFF.

The genes are TRBV9 and TRBJ1-6; D perhaps matches TRBD1 (5 bases). Germline assignment: CDR1 SGDLS and CDR2 YYNGEE. V was cut by 0 bases and J by 7 bases, with 14 bases left in between. CDR3 size: 16 residues. CDR3 protein: CASSVARQGWNSPLHF. In DNA form, the CDR3 reads TGTGCCAGCAGCGTAGCTAGGCAGGGATGGAATTCACCCCTCCACTTT.

This chain uses TRBV2 with TRBJ1-1; D is undetermined. This CDR3 spans 14 amino acids. Germline CDR1 SNHLY, CDR2 FYNNEI. V lost 7 bases and J 2 bases, leaving 14 bases between the germline ends. The CDR3 bases are TGTGCCAGCAAGGAAGGTCGGACTAACACTGAAGCTTTCTTT. Protein sequence: CASKEGRTNTEAFF.

This clonotype has just a few counts. CDR3 sequence: CASSIGGFNQPQHF. The CDR3 nucleotides are TGTGCCAGTAGTATAGGAGGTTTCAATCAGCCCCAGCATTTT. The chain combines TRBV19 with TRBJ1-5, with D unresolved. This CDR3 comprises 14 residues. Germline CDR1 LNHDA, CDR2 SQIVND (reference sequence). Trimming removed 1 base at V and 3 bases at J, with 7 bases between.

This clonotype was recorded a few times. CDR3 loop: CASSAWTAQYNEQFF. In DNA form, the CDR3 reads TGTGCCAGCAGCGCCTGGACAGCTCAATACAATGAGCAGTTCTTC. V is TRBV7-3 and J is TRBJ2-1; TRBD1 might be the D (6 bases). Per germline, CDR1 SGHTA and CDR2 FQGTGA. The germline V and J ends were trimmed by 5 bases and 4 bases, with 15 bases remaining between them. The CDR3 runs to 15 residues.

The sample holds many counts of this clonotype. This chain joins TRBV6-2 or TRBV6-3 and TRBJ2-7, with 7 bases lining up with TRBD2. The germline V gene has CDR1 MNHEY and CDR2 SVGEGT. The V segment lost 6 bases and the J segment 6 bases; nucleotides outside the gene matches: 5. The CDR3 extends over 12 amino acids. This CDR3 reads CASRREIGEQYF. The DNA for the CDR3 is TGTGCCAGCAGGCGGGAGATCGGCGAGCAGTACTTC.

This clonotype was found a few times. This chain connects TRBV12-3 or TRBV12-4 to TRBJ2-1; D may be TRBD2 (6 bases). CDR3 length: 14 amino acids. Trimming took off 3 bases at V and 9 bases at J, with 15 bases between the two ends. This CDR3 reads CASSFLSVGSEQFF. The CDR3 nucleotides read TGTGCCAGCAGTTTCCTTAGCGTCGGGAGTGAGCAGTTCTTC.

The rearrangement joins TRBV20-1 to TRBJ2-1, with D tentatively TRBD2 (6 bases). Trimming pared 0 bases from V and 3 bases from J, leaving 9 bases between. Looked up from germline, CDR1 is DFQATT and CDR2 is SNEGSKA (reference sequence). This CDR3 contains 14 residues. CDR3 protein: CSAREGLNYNEQFF. In DNA, the CDR3 is TGCAGTGCTAGAGAGGGACTTAACTACAATGAGCAGTTCTTC.

In its sample, this clonotype was seen many times. The rearrangement joins TRBV6-5 to TRBJ2-7; tentatively, D is TRBD1 (5 bases). This CDR3 contains 14 residues. Germline V CDR1 and CDR2: MNHEY, SVGAGI. V was pared by 2 bases and J by 5 bases, with 13 bases between. CDR3 coding DNA: TGTGCCAGCAGTTACCCTGACAGAATCCACGAGCAGTACTTC. As protein: CASSYPDRIHEQYF.

V is TRBV5-6 and J is TRBJ2-2, with D maybe TRBD1 (5 bases). Germline CDR1 is SGHDT and CDR2 is YYEEEE. Between the trimmed V and J ends, which lost 0 bases and 5 bases, there was a span of 11 bases. The CDR3 consists of 15 residues. The chain's CDR3 is CASSLVPGLTGELFF. CDR3 coding DNA: TGTGCCAGCAGCTTGGTCCCAGGGTTAACCGGGGAGCTGTTTTTT.

This clonotype was picked up many times. This chain joins TRBV11-2 and TRBJ2-5; D might be TRBD1 (6 bases). The CDR3 covers 13 residues. Trimming cost V 7 bases and J 3 bases, with 12 bases left between them. Germline V gene lookup returns CDR1 SGHAT and CDR2 FQNNGV. In nucleotides, the CDR3 is TGTGCCAGCACCAAGGACAGAGAAGAGACCCAGTACTTC. Its translation is CASTKDREETQYF.

This clonotype was found a few times. The V and J genes are TRBV11-2 and TRBJ2-3; D call uncertain. The CDR3 totals 15 residues. Trimming shortened V by 1 base and J by 1 base, and 9 bases separated the two germline ends. In germline, CDR1 is SGHAT, CDR2 FQNNGV. The CDR3 sequence: CASSLGAPGTDTQYF. CDR3 DNA sequence: TGTGCCAGCAGCTTAGGGGCACCCGGCACAGATACGCAGTATTTT.

This clonotype was found many times. The chain joins TRBV5-1 to TRBJ1-1, with D possibly being TRBD1 (5 bases). The CDR3 is 15 amino acids. The V end was cut by 0 bases, the J end by 0 bases, with 9 bases between. Per germline, CDR1 SGHRS and CDR2 YFSETQ. The chain's CDR3 is CASSLAGGLNTEAFF. The CDR3 region has the DNA TGCGCCAGCAGCTTGGCGGGGGGACTGAACACTGAAGCTTTCTTT.

This clonotype was found many times. This chain links TRBV5-6 with TRBJ1-5; the D gene is possibly TRBD1 (6 bases). V was shortened by 3 bases and J by 9 bases, with 16 bases between the two germline ends. From germline, CDR1 is SGHDT and CDR2 YYEEEE. This CDR3 is 14 amino acids long. CDR3 sequence: CASSSYRASGPQHF. The CDR3 DNA reads TGTGCCAGCAGCTCTTACAGGGCATCGGGGCCCCAGCATTTT.

There are many counts of this clonotype. V usage is TRBV30 and J usage is TRBJ2-5; 8 bases match TRBD2. V gave up 2 bases and J gave up 5 bases; unmatched junction bases: 10. Per germline, CDR1 GTSNPN and CDR2 SVGIG (reference sequence). The CDR3 spans 15 residues. This chain's CDR3 is CAWSPTGGAQETQYF. In DNA, the CDR3 is TGTGCCTGGAGTCCGACGGGAGGGGCTCAGGAGACCCAGTACTTC.

The chain carries TRBV6-2 or TRBV6-3 and TRBJ2-3; TRBD1 or TRBD2 may be the D gene (6 bases each). The CDR3 spans 15 residues. Trimming pared 6 bases from V and 2 bases from J, leaving 15 bases between. CDR1 and CDR2 from the germline V gene are MNHEY and SVGEGT. The CDR3 sequence is CASRSWGAPTDTQYF. The CDR3 DNA is TGTGCCAGCAGGTCCTGGGGGGCCCCCACAGATACGCAGTATTTT.

The genes are TRBV5-4 and TRBJ1-2; 8 bases align to TRBD1. The V gene end was trimmed by 3 bases and the J gene end by 6 bases; junction bases not matched to a gene: 7. The germline CDR1 and CDR2 sequences are SGHNT and YYREEE (reference sequence). CDR3 size: 14 residues. CDR3 region: CASSSWTGIDGYTF. Written as DNA, the CDR3 is TGTGCCAGCAGCTCCTGGACAGGGATAGATGGCTACACCTTC.

This clonotype has a handful of counts. This chain links TRBV5-1 with TRBJ2-3; D gene ambiguous. CDR1 SGHRS and CDR2 YFSETQ come from the germline V gene. CDR3 length equals 13 residues. Trimming took 0 bases from V and 4 from J, leaving 6 bases between them. CDR3: CASSLEPSDTQYF. Here the CDR3 DNA reads TGCGCCAGCAGCTTGGAGCCTTCAGATACGCAGTATTTT.

V is TRBV29-1 and J is TRBJ1-2, with 10 positions matching TRBD1. There are 13 residues in the CDR3. Per germline, CDR1 SQVTM and CDR2 ANQGSEA. V lost 5 bases and J lost 4; bases outside the gene matches: 4. CDR3 sequence: CSVPGQGSYGYTF. DNA for the CDR3: TGCAGCGTTCCGGGACAGGGGTCCTATGGCTACACCTTC.

In its sample, this clonotype was seen a few times. The chain combines TRBV20-1 with TRBJ2-6; either TRBD1 or TRBD2 may fit D (6 bases each). This CDR3 is built from 16 residues. Germline CDR1 is DFQATT and CDR2 is SNEGSKA (reference sequence). With 6 bases removed from V and 2 bases from J, the gap between germline ends came to 17 bases. For the CDR3, the DNA is TGCAGTGCCCCGAAATTACGGGGGCCTGGGGCCAACGTCCTGACTTTC. It translates to CSAPKLRGPGANVLTF.

This clonotype turned up a few times. The chain joins TRBV5-4 to TRBJ1-4; 9 nucleotides align to TRBD1. The germline gives CDR1 SGHNT, CDR2 YYREEE (reference sequence). This CDR3 contains 17 residues. The ends lost 4 bases at V and 0 bases at J; junction bases unmatched: 7. This chain's CDR3 is CASSPGQGPATNEKLFF. For the CDR3, the DNA is TGTGCCAGCAGCCCCGGACAGGGGCCCGCAACTAATGAAAAACTGTTTTTT.

This chain connects TRBV19 to TRBJ1-1; a possible D gene is TRBD1 (5 bases). The CDR3 runs 17 residues. The V gene lost 2 bases and the J gene lost 1 base, with 17 bases spanning the gap. Germline CDR1 is LNHDA and CDR2 is SQIVND (reference sequence). This CDR3 is CASSISGFGGANTEAFF. The CDR3 DNA follows: TGTGCCAGTAGTATAAGTGGGTTTGGAGGGGCGAACACTGAAGCTTTCTTT. Variable domain in full (rest from reference TRBV19 and TRBJ1-1): DGGITQSPKYLFRKEGQNVTLSCEQNLNHDAMYWYRQDPGQGLRLIYYSQIVNDFQKGDIAEGYSVSREKKESFPLTVTSAQKNPTAFYLCASSISGFGGANTEAFFGQGTRLTVV.

In this sample, this clonotype turned up many times. This chain connects TRBV24-1 to TRBJ1-5; D is unresolved. The CDR3 runs to 13 residues. Trimming removed 5 bases from V and 0 bases from J, with 4 bases in between. Germline V CDR1 and CDR2: KGHDR, SFDVKD. The CDR3 DNA follows: TGTGCCACCAGTGCCCTTAGCAATCAGCCCCAGCATTTT. Protein: CATSALSNQPQHF.

This clonotype appeared a few times. The chain couples TRBV6-2 or TRBV6-3 to TRBJ2-7, with 13 bases lining up with TRBD2. Germline CDR1 reads MNHEY; CDR2 reads SVGEGT. The CDR3 totals 15 residues. V shed 7 bases, J shed 3 bases, and the junction held 6 bases outside the gene matches. DNA of the CDR3: TGTGCCAGCACCCAGGGACTAGCGGGACTCTACGAGCAGTACTTC. Its translation is CASTQGLAGLYEQYF.